The rows below give T cell receptor beta chains drawn from one sample of a study of metastatic and nonmetastatic thyroid tumors. TCRdb redid the clone calls on the PCR reads using MiXCR. The sample contains tens of thousands of clones, roughly 15% of which appear only once. Input material: blood. These receptors originate from a female donor with papillary thyroid cancer or a benign thyroid nodule (not recorded which). Some clones in this sample may be carry-over from other donors' samples. Each CDR3 is given with its conserved first and last residue. The order of the fields is CDR3 protein, V gene.

CDR3: CASSEEGGDSGANVLTF; V: TRBV3-1
CDR3: CASGVGSVNEQFF; V: TRBV27
CDR3: CASSPDDRSNQPQHF; V: TRBV28
CDR3: CASSLNRFNTEAFF; V: TRBV12-3/TRBV12-4
CDR3: CASRDPTGNQPQHF; V: TRBV6-1
CDR3: CASSHPASTDTQYF; V: TRBV4-2
CDR3: CASSRRDRTYEQYF; V: TRBV5-4
CDR3: CASSFPGGETQYF; V: TRBV11-1
CDR3: CASRRGGGGNQPQHF; V: TRBV28
CDR3: CSASRLSGSSENNEQFF; V: TRBV20-1
CDR3: CARMSDGYYVYTF; V: TRBV30
CDR3: CASRGSLNTEAFF; V: TRBV6-1
CDR3: CASSTSWSQETQYF; V: TRBV6-2/TRBV6-3
CDR3: CASSSNGLAQFTGDTQYF; V: TRBV5-4
CDR3: CASSEDPEGAKEPQHF; V: TRBV6-1
CDR3: CAWGPSTDTQYF; V: TRBV30
CDR3: CASSVAGAEQYF; V: TRBV19
CDR3: CSASGREPQETQYF; V: TRBV20-1
CDR3: CASSEREENTEAFF; V: TRBV2
CDR3: CASSRGGVNTEAFF; V: TRBV7-2